The clone carrying this T cell receptor (beta chain) was seen once. Its target is unknown. TCRdb re-analysed the reads in MiXCR, keeping a single row per CDR3 protein. This sample has hundreds of thousands of distinct CDR3 sequences; around a third occur once, and the top ten carry 15% to 20%. The record originates from a study of T cell repertoires in cytomegalovirus infection. General observations from the study: Cumulative public TCR beta family frequency identified carriers of CMV plus the relevant HLA.

V was pared by 0 bases and J by 3 bases, with 18 bases between. The CDR3 consists of 16 residues. Germline CDR1 and CDR2: DFQATT and SNEGSKA (reference sequence). The receptor was derived from a human donor in good health (CMV status not recorded). Some clones in this sample may be carry-over from other donors' samples. The chain recombines TRBV20-1 with TRBJ2-7; a weak D match, TRBD2 (5 bases). The source material was cultured PBMCs, sampled from culture after CMV antigen stimulation. This chain's CDR3 is CSARDEGGEGFYEQYF. Here the CDR3 DNA reads TGCAGTGCTAGAGATGAGGGTGGGGAAGGGTTCTACGAGCAGTACTTC.